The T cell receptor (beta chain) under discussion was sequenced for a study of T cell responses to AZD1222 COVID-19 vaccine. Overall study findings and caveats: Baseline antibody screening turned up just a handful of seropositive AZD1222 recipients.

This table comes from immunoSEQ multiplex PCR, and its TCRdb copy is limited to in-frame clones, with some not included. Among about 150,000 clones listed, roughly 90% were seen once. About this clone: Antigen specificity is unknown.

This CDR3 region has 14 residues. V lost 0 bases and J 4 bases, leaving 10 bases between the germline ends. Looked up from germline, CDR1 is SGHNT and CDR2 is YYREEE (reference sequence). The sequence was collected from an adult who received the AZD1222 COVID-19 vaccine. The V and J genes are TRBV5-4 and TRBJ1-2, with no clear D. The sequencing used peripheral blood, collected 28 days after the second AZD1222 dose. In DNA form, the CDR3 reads TGTGCCAGCAGCTTGGCGGCCAGGCCCTATGGCTACACCTTC. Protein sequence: CASSLAARPYGYTF.